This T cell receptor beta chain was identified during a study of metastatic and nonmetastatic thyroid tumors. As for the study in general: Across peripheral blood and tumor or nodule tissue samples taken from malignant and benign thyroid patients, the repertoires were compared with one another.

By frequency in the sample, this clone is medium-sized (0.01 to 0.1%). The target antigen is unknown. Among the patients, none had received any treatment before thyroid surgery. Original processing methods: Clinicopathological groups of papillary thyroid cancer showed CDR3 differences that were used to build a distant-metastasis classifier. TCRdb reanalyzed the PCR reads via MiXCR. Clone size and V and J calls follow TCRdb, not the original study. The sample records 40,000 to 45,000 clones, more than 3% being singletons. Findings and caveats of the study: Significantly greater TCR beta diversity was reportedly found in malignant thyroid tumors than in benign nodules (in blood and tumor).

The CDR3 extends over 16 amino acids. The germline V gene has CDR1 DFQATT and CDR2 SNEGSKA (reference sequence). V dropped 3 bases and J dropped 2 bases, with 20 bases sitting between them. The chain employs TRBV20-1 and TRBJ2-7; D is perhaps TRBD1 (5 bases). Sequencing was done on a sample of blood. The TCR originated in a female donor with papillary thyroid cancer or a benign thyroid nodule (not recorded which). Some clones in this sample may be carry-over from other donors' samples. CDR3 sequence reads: CSASDNGHYPTYEQYF. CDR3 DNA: TGCAGTGCTAGCGATAACGGACACTACCCTACCTACGAGCAGTACTTC.